Below, one T cell receptor beta chain is given with its context. The data originate from a study of blood T cell repertoires in COVID-19. Overall study context: PBMCs, B-cell-depleted T cells, or T cells were the source of the cDNA or gDNA that made up the material.

Trimming took 4 bases from V and 7 from J; bases not matched to a gene: 8. Germline-derived CDR1 and CDR2 are SGHRS and YFSETQ. The CDR3 length is 15 residues. Repertoires were generated with immunoSEQ multiplex PCR, while TCRdb's copy carries only in-frame clones and drops some. Altogether approximately 240,000 clones are present, around 90% being singletons, with the ten largest covering 0.83%. Sequencing was performed on peripheral blood. This TCR came from a man aged 25-45 years with COVID-19, enrolled during active disease. V usage is TRBV5-1 and J usage is TRBJ2-2, with 9 bases that match TRBD1. The DNA for the CDR3 is TGCGCCAGCAGCCAGGGACAGGGTAAAGGCGGGGAGCTGTTTTTT. Its translation is CASSQGQGKGGELFF.